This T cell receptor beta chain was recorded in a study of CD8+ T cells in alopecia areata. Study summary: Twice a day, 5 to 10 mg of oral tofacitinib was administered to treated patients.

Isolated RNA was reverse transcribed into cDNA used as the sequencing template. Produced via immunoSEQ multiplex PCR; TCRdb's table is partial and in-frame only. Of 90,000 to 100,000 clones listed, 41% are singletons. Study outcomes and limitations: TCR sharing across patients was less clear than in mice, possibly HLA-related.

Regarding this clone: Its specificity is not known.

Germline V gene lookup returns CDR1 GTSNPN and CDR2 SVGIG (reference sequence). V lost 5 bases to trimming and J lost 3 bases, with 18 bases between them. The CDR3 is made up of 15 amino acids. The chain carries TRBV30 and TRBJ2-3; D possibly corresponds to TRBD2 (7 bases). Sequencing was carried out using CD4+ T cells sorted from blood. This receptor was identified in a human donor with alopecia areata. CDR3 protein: CAWAPTGGRTDTQYF. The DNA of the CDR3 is TGTGCCTGGGCTCCCACGGGGGGCCGAACAGATACGCAGTATTTT.